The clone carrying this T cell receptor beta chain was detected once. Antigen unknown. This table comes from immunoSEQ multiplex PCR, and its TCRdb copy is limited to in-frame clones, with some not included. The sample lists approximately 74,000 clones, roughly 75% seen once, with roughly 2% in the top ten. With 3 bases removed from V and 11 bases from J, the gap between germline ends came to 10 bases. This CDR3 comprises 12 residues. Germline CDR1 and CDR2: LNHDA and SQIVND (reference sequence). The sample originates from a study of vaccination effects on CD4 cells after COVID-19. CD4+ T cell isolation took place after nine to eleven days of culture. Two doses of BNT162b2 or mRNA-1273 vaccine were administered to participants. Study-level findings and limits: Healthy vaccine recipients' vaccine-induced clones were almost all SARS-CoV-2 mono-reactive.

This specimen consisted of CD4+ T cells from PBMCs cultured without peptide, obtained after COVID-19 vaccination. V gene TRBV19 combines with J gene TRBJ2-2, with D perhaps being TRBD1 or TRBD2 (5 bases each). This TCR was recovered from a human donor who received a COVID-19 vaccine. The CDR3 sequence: CASSMRGRELFF. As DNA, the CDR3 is TGTGCCAGTAGTATGAGGGGTAGAGAGCTGTTTTTT.